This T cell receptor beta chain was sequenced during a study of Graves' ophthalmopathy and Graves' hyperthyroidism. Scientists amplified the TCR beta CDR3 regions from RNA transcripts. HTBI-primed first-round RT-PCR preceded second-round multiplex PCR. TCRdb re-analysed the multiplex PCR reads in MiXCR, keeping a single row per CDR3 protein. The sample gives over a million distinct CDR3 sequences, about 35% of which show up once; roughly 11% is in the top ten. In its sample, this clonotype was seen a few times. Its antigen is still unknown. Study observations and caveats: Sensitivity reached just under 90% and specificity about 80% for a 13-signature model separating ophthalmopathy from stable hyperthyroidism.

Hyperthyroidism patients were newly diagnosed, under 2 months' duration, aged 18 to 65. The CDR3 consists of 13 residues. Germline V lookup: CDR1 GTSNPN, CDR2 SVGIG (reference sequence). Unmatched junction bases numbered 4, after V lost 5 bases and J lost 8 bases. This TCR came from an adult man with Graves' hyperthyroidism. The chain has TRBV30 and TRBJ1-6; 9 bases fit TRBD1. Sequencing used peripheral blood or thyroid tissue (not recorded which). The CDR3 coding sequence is TGTGCCTGGGGGACAGGGACTGATTCACCCCTCCACTTT. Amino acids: CAWGTGTDSPLHF. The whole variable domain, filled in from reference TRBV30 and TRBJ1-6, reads SQTIHQWPATLVQPVGSPLSLECTVEGTSNPNLYWYRQAAGRGLQLLFYSVGIGQISSEVPQNLSASRPQDRQFILSSKKLLLSDSGFYLCAWGTGTDSPLHFGNGTRLTVT.